The 23 T cell receptor beta chains given below trace back to one sample, sequenced in a study of shared clonotypes between healthy human individuals. The data were produced by immunoSEQ multiplex PCR, yet TCRdb's version contains in-frame clones alone and is incomplete. This sample has millions of clones; more than 80% occur once, and the top ten carry 0.14%. The sample taken for sequencing was naive CD4+ T cells sorted from blood. Subset of the sample: CD45RA+ positively selected. The receptors were sampled from a man aged 18 to 30 in good health.

The gene calls are TRBV10-3 and TRBJ2-6; D gene ambiguous. The V gene lost 7 bases and the J gene lost 0 bases, with 13 bases spanning the gap. This CDR3 region has 16 residues. Germline V gives CDR1 ENHRY, CDR2 SYGVKD. DNA of the CDR3: TGTGCCATCACCGCAGGTACAACCTCTGGGGCCAACGTCCTGACTTTC. Translation: CAITAGTTSGANVLTF.

DNA for the CDR3: TGTGCCAGTACCCGGCAGAGCTCTGGAAACACCATATATTTT. As protein: CASTRQSSGNTIYF. The V and J genes are TRBV19 and TRBJ1-3, with D uncertain. V was shortened by 7 bases and J by 0 bases, with 10 bases between the two germline ends. The CDR3 extends over 14 amino acids. CDR1 is LNHDA and CDR2 is SQIVND in the germline V gene (reference sequence).

The chain joins TRBV21-1 to TRBJ2-3. TRBV21-1 is a pseudogene locus. The CDR3 is made up of 14 amino acids. The CDR3 sequence is CASSTGRTTDTQYF. CDR3 sequence (DNA): TGTGCCAGCAGCACGGGACGGACCACAGATACGCAGTATTTT.

The chain has TRBV5-4 and TRBJ2-1; TRBD2 matches at 14 bases. CDR1 is SGHNT and CDR2 is YYREEE in the germline V gene (reference sequence). J lost 16 bases, V lost 4 bases, and 16 bases had no gene match. The CDR3 has 16 amino acids. As DNA, the CDR3 is TGTGCCAGCAGCAAGGGACTAGCGGGAGCGCTGACGCCGCCCTTCTTC. Protein sequence: CASSKGLAGALTPPFF. The entire variable domain, with the rest obtained from reference TRBV5-4 and TRBJ2-1, is as follows: ETGVTQSPTHLIKTRGQQVTLRCSSQSGHNTVSWYQQALGQGPQFIFQYYREEENGRGNFPPRFSGLQFPNYSSELNVNALELDDSALYLCASSKGLAGALTPPFFGPGTRLTVL.

The chain links TRBV19 to TRBJ2-7, with a possible D match to TRBD1 (5 bases). V was cut by 4 bases and J by 2 bases, with 9 bases left in between. Germline assignment: CDR1 LNHDA and CDR2 SQIVND (reference sequence). The CDR3 length is 13 residues. In nucleotides, the CDR3 is TGTGCCAGTAGTACCCTGACAGCCTACGAGCAGTACTTC. It is translated as CASSTLTAYEQYF.

The V and J genes are TRBV7-8 and TRBJ2-7; 13 bases are shared with TRBD2. The CDR3 runs 17 residues. The V and J ends lost 10 bases and 2 bases, in that order; junction bases with no gene match: 14. Germline V gene sequence: CDR1 SGHVS, CDR2 FQNEAQ. DNA for the CDR3: TGTGCCACCACTGGGACTAGCGGGATCAGCGGGACCTACGAGCAGTACTTC. This encodes CATTGTSGISGTYEQYF.

This chain joins TRBV6-1 and TRBJ1-2, with D perhaps TRBD1 (5 bases). The V end was cut by 10 bases, the J end by 3 bases, with 18 bases between. Germline-derived CDR1 and CDR2 are MNHNS and SASEGT. The CDR3 has 14 amino acids. CDR3 DNA: TGTGCCAATTTTAACCCAGGGAGTGACTATGGCTACACCTTC. Translating gives CANFNPGSDYGYTF.

This chain connects TRBV10-3 to TRBJ2-1; TRBD2 aligns across 14 bases. V was pared by 4 bases and J by 10 bases, with 6 bases of the junction left unmatched. This CDR3 has 15 residues. Germline V gene lookup returns CDR1 ENHRY and CDR2 SYGVKD. CDR3 in DNA: TGTGCCATCAGTGCACCGGGACTAGCGGGAGAGGAGCAGTTCTTC. It codes for CAISAPGLAGEEQFF.

The genes are TRBV15 and TRBJ1-3; D is ambiguous. This CDR3 is 15 amino acids long. V lost 0 bases to trimming and J lost 2 bases, with 8 bases between them. CDR1 LNHNV and CDR2 YYDKDF come from the germline V gene (reference sequence). This chain's CDR3 is CATSRDFGAGNTIYF. The CDR3 DNA sequence: TGTGCCACCAGCAGAGATTTCGGGGCTGGAAACACCATATATTTT.

The chain uses TRBV29-1 and TRBJ2-1; 9 bases align to TRBD2. There are 13 residues in the CDR3. Germline assignment: CDR1 SQVTM and CDR2 ANQGSEA. The ends lost 4 bases at V and 9 bases at J; junction bases unmatched: 7. The CDR3 nucleotides are TGCAGCGTTGGAAGGACTAGCGAGGGTGAGCAGTTCTTC. This codes for CSVGRTSEGEQFF.

Notes on this clone: Other nucleotide sequences from this sample produce the same CDR3. The genes are TRBV5-1 and TRBJ2-3; D gene uncertain. With 4 bases removed from V and 6 bases from J, the gap between germline ends came to 9 bases. This CDR3 region has 12 residues. The germline CDR1 and CDR2 sequences are SGHRS and YFSETQ. The CDR3 here is CASSLNWDTQYF. The CDR3 nucleotides read TGCGCCAGCAGCCTTAATTGGGATACGCAGTATTTT.

CDR3 loop: CASSARLAGGTLDEQFF. The CDR3 nucleotides are TGTGCCAGCAGTGCCCGACTAGCGGGAGGAACGTTAGATGAGCAGTTCTTC. This chain uses TRBV6-1 with TRBJ2-1; 13 bases are a match to TRBD2. The trim removed 4 bases at V and 8 bases at J, leaving 11 bases unmatched. The V gene's germline CDR1 is MNHNS and CDR2 SASEGT. This CDR3 spans 17 amino acids.

Comment on this clone: This same CDR3 is encoded by further DNA sequences in the sample. The gene calls are TRBV5-1 and TRBJ2-7; D not certain. Trimming pared 0 bases from V and 1 base from J, leaving 8 bases between. The CDR3 sequence is 14 residues long. CDR1 SGHRS and CDR2 YFSETQ come from the germline V gene. CDR3 loop: CASSLGPGSYEQYF. In DNA form, the CDR3 reads TGCGCCAGCAGCTTGGGGCCAGGATCCTACGAGCAGTACTTC.

This clone showed up just once. CDR3 coding DNA: TGTGCCAGCAGTGTCCGTGGGACAGGCCAAGAGACCCAGTACTTC. Encoded protein: CASSVRGTGQETQYF. The V and J genes are TRBV6-1 and TRBJ2-5; 8 positions match TRBD1. The J segment lost 1 base and the V segment lost 4 bases, leaving 5 bases of the junction unmatched. The CDR3 runs to 15 residues. Germline V gives CDR1 MNHNS, CDR2 SASEGT.

This clone was detected once. V gene TRBV9 combines with J gene TRBJ2-3, with no clear D. The CDR3 sequence is 15 residues long. The germline V gene has CDR1 SGDLS and CDR2 YYNGEE. Trimming removed 4 bases at V and 4 bases at J, with 16 bases between. The CDR3 sequence: CASSSRSYPPDTQYF. The CDR3 DNA is TGTGCCAGCAGCTCGAGATCATACCCGCCAGATACGCAGTATTTT.

The rearrangement joins TRBV14 to TRBJ1-6; 7 bases line up with TRBD1. Germline assignment: CDR1 SGHDN and CDR2 FVKESK. This CDR3 contains 18 residues. V dropped 4 bases and J dropped 7; count of bases not matched to a gene: 16. CDR3 nucleotide sequence: TGTGCCAGCAGCCCCCGGGACAGAGCGGGATTGAGGAATTCACCCCTCCACTTT. Protein product: CASSPRDRAGLRNSPLHF.

CDR3 protein: CASSYWSGRNQPQHF. The CDR3 DNA sequence: TGTGCCAGCAGTTACTGGTCAGGGAGGAATCAGCCCCAGCATTTT. The chain couples TRBV6-7 to TRBJ1-5; tentative D call: TRBD1 (5 bases). TRBV6-7 belongs to the ORF category, with a function that is uncertain. Trimming shortened V by 1 base and J by 4 bases, and 11 bases separated the two germline ends. This CDR3 is 15 amino acids long.

The V and J genes are TRBV2 and TRBJ1-4; 7 nucleotides line up with TRBD1. CDR3 length: 14 amino acids. J gave up 8 bases and V 4 bases, and 7 bases lay outside the gene matches. The germline V gene has CDR1 SNHLY and CDR2 FYNNEI. The CDR3 nucleotides read TGTGCCAGCAGTGTGACAGGGCTACTAGAAAAACTGTTTTTT. Protein product: CASSVTGLLEKLFF.

This clone was detected only once. The V call is TRBV11-2, the J call TRBJ2-3; D may be TRBD2 (5 bases). Trimming took 3 bases from V and 4 from J, leaving 8 bases between them. Germline assignment: CDR1 SGHAT and CDR2 FQNNGV. The CDR3 is 13 amino acids. The CDR3 DNA reads as TGTGCCAGCAGCTTGGAACTAGCAGATACGCAGTATTTT. Translated, it gives CASSLELADTQYF.

The table lists this clone with a few counts. The chain has TRBV30 and TRBJ1-1, with D maybe TRBD1 (5 bases). This CDR3 has 15 residues. CDR1 GTSNPN and CDR2 SVGIG come from the germline V gene (reference sequence). V was cut by 6 bases and J by 3 bases, with 20 bases left in between. The CDR3 here is CACQFGRGGDTEAFF. CDR3 bases: TGTGCCTGCCAATTTGGAAGGGGAGGGGACACTGAAGCTTTCTTT.

The sample holds one count of this clone. The J gene is TRBJ2-5, the V gene TRBV15, with 8 nucleotides matching TRBD1. CDR3 size: 14 residues. The germline V gene has CDR1 LNHNV and CDR2 YYDKDF (reference sequence). With 3 bases clipped from V and 5 bases from J, the junction kept 5 bases outside the gene matches. The DNA for the CDR3 is TGTGCCACCAGCAGTCCTGGACAGGGTGAGACCCAGTACTTC. Protein product: CATSSPGQGETQYF.

V gene TRBV5-1 combines with J gene TRBJ2-3, with a tentative D call TRBD1 (5 bases). Germline V gives CDR1 SGHRS, CDR2 YFSETQ. The CDR3 contains 14 residues. Trimming removed 3 bases at V and 2 bases at J, with 10 bases between. The CDR3 DNA follows: TGCGCCAGCAGCTGGGGCGAGTACACAGATACGCAGTATTTT. It is translated as CASSWGEYTDTQYF.

This CDR3 is CASSQDRVLSSYEQYF. CDR3 DNA sequence: TGCGCCAGCAGCCAGGACAGGGTTTTAAGCTCCTACGAGCAGTACTTC. This chain joins TRBV4-3 and TRBJ2-7, with TRBD1 matching 8 bases. There are 16 residues in the CDR3. CDR1 is LGHNA and CDR2 is YSLEER in the germline V gene. The ends lost 3 bases at V and 0 bases at J; junction bases unmatched: 7.